The sequence of this T cell receptor beta chain was determined in a study of cytomegalovirus exposure and HLA in healthy donors. The germline CDR1 and CDR2 sequences are MNHEY and SVGAGI. The CDR3 is made up of 15 amino acids. The V segment lost 8 bases and the J segment 2 bases; nucleotides outside the gene matches: 8. Data came from immunoSEQ multiplex PCR; TCRdb stores just in-frame clones and leaves some out. Of 120,000 or so clones in the sample, roughly 86% are singletons; the top ten hold nearly 5%. This clone was recorded only once. Its specificity is unknown. Separate from the 666-subject first cohort was the 120-subject validation cohort, to which the donors belonged. Notes on the study in general: The investigators catalogued under 200 TCR beta chains as cytomegalovirus-associated. A later analysis found first-cohort TCR clusters tended to co-occur in the 90 to 150 validation repertoires. Specific recognition of CMV antigens was confirmed in vitro for a few chains (all CMV-associated).

The sample taken for sequencing was PBMCs. This TCR came from a man aged 18 to 29 in good health and CMV-seronegative. The gene calls are TRBV6-5 and TRBJ2-3, with TRBD1 matching 9 bases. The CDR3 bases are TGTGCCAGCCCAGACAGGGGGGAATTCACAGATACGCAGTATTTT. It is translated as CASPDRGEFTDTQYF.